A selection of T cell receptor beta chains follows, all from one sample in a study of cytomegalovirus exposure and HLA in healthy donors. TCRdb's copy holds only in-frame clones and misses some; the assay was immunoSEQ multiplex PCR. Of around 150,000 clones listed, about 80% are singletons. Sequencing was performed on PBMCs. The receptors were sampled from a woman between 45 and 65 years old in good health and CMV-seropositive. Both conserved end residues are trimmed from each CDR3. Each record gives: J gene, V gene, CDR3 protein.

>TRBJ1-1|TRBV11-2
ASSLAGGRWNTEAF
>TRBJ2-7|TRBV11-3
ASSLDGTSDERY
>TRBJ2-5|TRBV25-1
ASSRTSGGAETQY
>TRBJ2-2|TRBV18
ASSPEGLAGELF
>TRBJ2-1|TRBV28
ASSFHSQGFFGNEQF
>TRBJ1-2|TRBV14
ASSQAQGSGYT
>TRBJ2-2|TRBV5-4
ASSLGYADTGELF
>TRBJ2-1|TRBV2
ASRSYNEQF
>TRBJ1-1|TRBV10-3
AITQTGGTEAF
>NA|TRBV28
ASSFPTSRGGASYEQY
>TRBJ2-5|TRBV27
ASSLDRGRQETQY